This TCR beta chain stems from a study of CD8 T cells in ankylosing spondylitis. Broader study findings: Disease-linked clones, CD8+, were relatively rare in peripheral blood. Ankylosing spondylitis blood appeared to carry a characteristic TCR beta motif of roughly eight highly homologous variants.

This clonotype was seen many times. Its antigen is as yet unknown. Making use of molecular barcodes, quantitative 5'-RACE generated TCR beta libraries. TCRdb passed the 5' RACE reads through MiXCR, listing each CDR3 protein once. The repertoire has 200,000 to 250,000 distinct CDR3 sequences, roughly 6.6% of them found once; the top ten carry 13% to 15%. The source material was blood, either unsorted or a sorted T cell fraction (not recorded which). This clonotype was sampled from a male donor with ankylosing spondylitis.

The CDR3 here is CASSQGQGHTDTQYF. The CDR3 region has the DNA TGCGCCAGCAGCCAAGGGCAAGGGCACACAGATACGCAGTATTTT. This sequence joins TRBV4-3 and TRBJ2-3; D is unresolved. The CDR3 is 15 amino acids. The germline V and J ends were trimmed by 1 base and 2 bases, with 10 bases remaining between them. CDR1 and CDR2 from the germline V gene are LGHNA and YSLEER.